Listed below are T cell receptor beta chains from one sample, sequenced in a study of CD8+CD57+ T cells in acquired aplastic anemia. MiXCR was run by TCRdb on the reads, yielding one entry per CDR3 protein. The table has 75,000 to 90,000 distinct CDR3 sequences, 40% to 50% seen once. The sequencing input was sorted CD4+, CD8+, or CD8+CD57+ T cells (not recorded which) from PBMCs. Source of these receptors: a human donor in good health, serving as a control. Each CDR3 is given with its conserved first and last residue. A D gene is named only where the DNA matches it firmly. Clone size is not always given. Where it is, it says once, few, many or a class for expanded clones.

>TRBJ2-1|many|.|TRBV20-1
TGCAGTGCTAGGCAGGGAGGCAATGAGCAGTTCTTC
CSARQGGNEQFF
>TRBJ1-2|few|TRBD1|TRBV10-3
TGTGCCATCAGACCGACAGGGACTAACTATGGCTACACCTTC
CAIRPTGTNYGYTF
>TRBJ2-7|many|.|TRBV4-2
TGTGCCAGCAGCCAAGATGAACTCGCCTACGAGCAGTACTTC
CASSQDELAYEQYF
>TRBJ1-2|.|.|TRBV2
TGCGCCAGCAGCCAAGAGAGCGGCTACGCCTTC
CASSQESGYAF
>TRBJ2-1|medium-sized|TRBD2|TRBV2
TGTGCCAGCAGTGAAGGACTAGCGGGAGTGTGGGGGGTTAGGCATGAGCAGTTCTTC
CASSEGLAGVWGVRHEQFF
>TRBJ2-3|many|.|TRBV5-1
TGCGCCAGCAGCCCTCAGGACCCATTCATAGATACGCAGTATTTT
CASSPQDPFIDTQYF
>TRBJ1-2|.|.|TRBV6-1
TGTGCCAGCCTCCAGGGTCTTGCTAACTATGGCTACACCTTC
CASLQGLANYGYTF
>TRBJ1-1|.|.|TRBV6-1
TGTGCCAGCAGCCCAAGGAGGCACACTGAAGCTTTCTTT
CASSPRRHTEAFF
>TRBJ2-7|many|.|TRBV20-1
TGCAGTGCCCCGTTCGGGGACGAGCAGTACTTC
CSAPFGDEQYF
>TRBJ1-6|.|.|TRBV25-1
TGTGCCAGCAATCCGGGGCGGGGATCAGGCTCACCCCTCCACTTT
CASNPGRGSGSPLHF